Following are 3 T cell receptor beta chains from one sample sequenced in a study of T-cell reconstitution after alpha-beta-depleted transplantation in children. Researchers prepared the TCRbeta library using unique molecular identifiers, the study reports. TCRdb re-analysed the PCR reads in MiXCR, keeping a single row per CDR3 protein. In the table there are 20,000 to 25,000 distinct CDR3 sequences, 11% of which are singletons. This material consisted of PBMCs from the stem cell graft donor, taken from the stem cell graft. Source of these receptors: a human donor who donated a stem cell graft to a child with chronic granulomatous disease.

V is TRBV29-1 and J is TRBJ2-1; the match to TRBD2 covers 10 bases. Looked up from germline, CDR1 is SQVTM and CDR2 is ANQGSEA. The length of the CDR3 is 16 residues. With V trimmed by 3 bases and J by 8 bases, 13 bases remained unmatched. As DNA, the CDR3 is TGCAGCGTTGATGAGGCCCAGCGGGGGGGCTGGGATGAGCAGTTCTTC. Amino acids: CSVDEAQRGGWDEQFF.

This clonotype was observed at least ten times. This chain links TRBV28 with TRBJ2-3; 8 bases align to TRBD1. Germline V lookup: CDR1 MDHEN, CDR2 SYDVKM. Trimming removed 5 bases from V and 6 bases from J; junction bases left unmatched: 10. This CDR3 region has 15 residues. The CDR3 DNA is TGTGCCAGCAGTACTAAACGTCAGGGGGCTGATACGCAGTATTTT. This translates into CASSTKRQGADTQYF.

This clonotype is medium-sized by share. The chain combines TRBV28 with TRBJ1-5; D gene ambiguous. V shed 2 bases and J shed 7 bases, with 3 bases lying between them. Germline-derived CDR1 and CDR2 are MDHEN and SYDVKM. The CDR3 totals 11 residues. Here the CDR3 DNA reads TGTGCCAGCAGTTTAGGCCAGCCCCAGCATTTT. The encoded protein is CASSLGQPQHF.